The rows below give T cell receptor beta chains drawn from one sample of a study of breast tumors, draining lymph nodes, adjacent tissues. TCRdb processed the multiplex PCR reads anew with MiXCR; each CDR3 protein has one entry. This table has some 170,000 distinct CDR3 sequences, 30% to 35% appearing once. Material: axillary lymph node tissue. All receptors come from a female donor with breast cancer. Some clones in this sample may be carry-over from other donors' samples. CDR3s include the opening cysteine and the closing phenylalanine or tryptophan. The order of the fields is clone size, J gene, D gene, V gene, CDR3 protein, CDR3 DNA. D genes are given only for firm matches. Clone sizes are given selectively: once, few, many, or a class where the clone is expanded.

abundance: many; j_gene: TRBJ2-6; d_gene: NA; v_gene: TRBV12-3/TRBV12-4; CDR3aa: CASLSGANVLTF; CDR3nt: TGTGCCAGCCTATCTGGGGCCAACGTCCTGACTTTC
abundance: NA; j_gene: TRBJ1-3; d_gene: NA; v_gene: TRBV7-9; CDR3aa: CASSLEEGETIYF; CDR3nt: TGTGCCAGCAGCTTGGAAGAAGGAGAGACCATATATTTT
abundance: many; j_gene: TRBJ1-2; d_gene: NA; v_gene: TRBV6-5; CDR3aa: CASSHSGYRGREGYTF; CDR3nt: TGTGCCAGCAGTCACTCGGGGTATCGGGGTAGGGAGGGCTACACCTTC
abundance: NA; j_gene: TRBJ1-4; d_gene: NA; v_gene: TRBV29-1; CDR3aa: CSVEKFSTNEKMFF; CDR3nt: TGCAGCGTGGAGAAATTTTCAACTAATGAAAAAATGTTTTTT
abundance: many; j_gene: TRBJ2-3; d_gene: TRBD2; v_gene: TRBV4-1; CDR3aa: CASSRASRGEGRDTQYF; CDR3nt: TGCGCCAGCAGCCGAGCGAGTCGGGGGGAGGGAAGGGATACGCAGTATTTT
abundance: medium-sized; j_gene: TRBJ2-7; d_gene: TRBD1; v_gene: TRBV9; CDR3aa: CASSGQGAYEQYF; CDR3nt: TGTGCCAGCAGCGGTCAGGGGGCCTACGAGCAGTACTTC
abundance: NA; j_gene: TRBJ1-4; d_gene: NA; v_gene: TRBV3-1; CDR3aa: CASSHSGINEKLFF; CDR3nt: TGTGCCAGCAGCCATTCCGGGATCAATGAAAAACTGTTTTTT
abundance: many; j_gene: TRBJ1-4; d_gene: TRBD1; v_gene: TRBV18; CDR3aa: CASSTDRAEKLFF; CDR3nt: TGTGCCAGCTCAACCGACAGGGCAGAAAAACTGTTTTTT
abundance: many; j_gene: TRBJ1-2; d_gene: NA; v_gene: TRBV5-6; CDR3aa: CASRNIAGMNYGYTF; CDR3nt: TGTGCCAGCAGGAACATCGCGGGGATGAACTATGGCTACACCTTC
abundance: many; j_gene: TRBJ2-5; d_gene: NA; v_gene: TRBV7-6; CDR3aa: CASSLAGQRAQYF; CDR3nt: TGTGCCAGCAGCTTAGCGGGACAACGGGCCCAGTACTTC
abundance: NA; j_gene: TRBJ2-5; d_gene: NA; v_gene: TRBV6-4; CDR3aa: CASTKSRRRGQETQYF; CDR3nt: TGTGCCAGCACCAAGTCCAGAAGGCGGGGACAAGAGACCCAGTACTTC